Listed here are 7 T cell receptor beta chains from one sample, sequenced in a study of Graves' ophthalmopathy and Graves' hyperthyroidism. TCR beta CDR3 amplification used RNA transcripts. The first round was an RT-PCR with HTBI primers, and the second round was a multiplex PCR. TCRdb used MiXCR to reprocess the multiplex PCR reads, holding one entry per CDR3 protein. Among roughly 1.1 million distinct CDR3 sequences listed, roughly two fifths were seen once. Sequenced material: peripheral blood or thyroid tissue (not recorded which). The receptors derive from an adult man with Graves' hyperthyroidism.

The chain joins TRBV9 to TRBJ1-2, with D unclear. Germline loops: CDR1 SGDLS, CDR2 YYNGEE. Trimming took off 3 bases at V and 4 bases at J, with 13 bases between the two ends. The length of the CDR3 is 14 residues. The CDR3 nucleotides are TGTGCCAGCAGCGCCCTGCAGGACCCCTATGGCTACACCTTC. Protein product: CASSALQDPYGYTF.

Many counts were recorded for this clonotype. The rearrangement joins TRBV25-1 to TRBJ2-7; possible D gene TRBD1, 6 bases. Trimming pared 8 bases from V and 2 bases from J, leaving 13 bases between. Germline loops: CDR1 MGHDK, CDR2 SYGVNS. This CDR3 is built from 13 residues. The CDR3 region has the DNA TGTGCCAGCCAGGGACACGAAGCCTACGAGCAGTACTTC. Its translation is CASQGHEAYEQYF.

DNA of the CDR3: TGTGCCAGCAGCTCACTGACAGACACTGGGGCCAACGTCCTGACTTTC. Its translation is CASSSLTDTGANVLTF. This chain connects TRBV7-9 to TRBJ2-6; weak D call: TRBD1 (5 bases). Germline assignment: CDR1 SEHNR and CDR2 FQNEAQ (reference sequence). The CDR3 is 16 amino acids. Trimming removed 4 bases from V and 2 bases from J, with 12 bases in between.

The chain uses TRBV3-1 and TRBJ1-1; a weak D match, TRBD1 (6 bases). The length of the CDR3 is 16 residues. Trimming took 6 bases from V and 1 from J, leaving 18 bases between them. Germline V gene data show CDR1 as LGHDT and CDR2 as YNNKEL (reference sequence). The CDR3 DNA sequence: TGTGCCAGCAGTTATGCCAATCAGGGGAAGAACACTGAAGCTTTCTTT. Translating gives CASSYANQGKNTEAFF.

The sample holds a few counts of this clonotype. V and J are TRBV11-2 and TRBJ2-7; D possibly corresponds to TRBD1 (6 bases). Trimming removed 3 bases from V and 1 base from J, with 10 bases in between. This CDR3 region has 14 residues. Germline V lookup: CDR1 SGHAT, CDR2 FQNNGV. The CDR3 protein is CASSFPGASYEQYF. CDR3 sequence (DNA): TGTGCCAGCAGCTTCCCAGGGGCTTCCTACGAGCAGTACTTC.

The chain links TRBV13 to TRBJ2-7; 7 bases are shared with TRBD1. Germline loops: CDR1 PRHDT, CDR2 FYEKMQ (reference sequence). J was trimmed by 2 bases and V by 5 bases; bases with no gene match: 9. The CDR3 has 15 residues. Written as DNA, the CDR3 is TGTGCCAGCAGCACCGCCACAGGGGTAACCTACGAGCAGTACTTC. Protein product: CASSTATGVTYEQYF.

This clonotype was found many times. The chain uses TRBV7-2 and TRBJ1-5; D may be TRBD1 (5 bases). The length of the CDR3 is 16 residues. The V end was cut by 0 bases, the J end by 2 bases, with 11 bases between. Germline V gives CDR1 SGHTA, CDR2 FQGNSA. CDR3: CASSLAPGTGNQPQHF. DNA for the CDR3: TGTGCCAGCAGCTTAGCGCCCGGGACGGGCAATCAGCCCCAGCATTTT.